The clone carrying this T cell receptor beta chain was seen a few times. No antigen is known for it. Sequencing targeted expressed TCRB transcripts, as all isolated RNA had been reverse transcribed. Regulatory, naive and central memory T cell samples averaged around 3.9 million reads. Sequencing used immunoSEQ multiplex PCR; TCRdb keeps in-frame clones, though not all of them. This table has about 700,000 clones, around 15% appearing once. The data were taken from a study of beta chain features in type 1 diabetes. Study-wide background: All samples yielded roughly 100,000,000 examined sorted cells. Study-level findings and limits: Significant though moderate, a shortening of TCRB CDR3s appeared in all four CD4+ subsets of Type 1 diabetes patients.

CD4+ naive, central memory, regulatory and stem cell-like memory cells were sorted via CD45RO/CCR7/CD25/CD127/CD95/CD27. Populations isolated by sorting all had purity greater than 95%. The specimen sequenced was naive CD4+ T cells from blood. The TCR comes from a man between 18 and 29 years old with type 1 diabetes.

CDR3 DNA sequence: TGTGCCAGCAGCAGCTACAGGGACGGGGAAGAAAAACTGTTTTTT. Protein sequence: CASSSYRDGEEKLFF. This chain connects TRBV5-6 to TRBJ1-4; tentative D call: TRBD1 (6 bases). This CDR3 is 15 amino acids long. Germline V gene lookup returns CDR1 SGHDT and CDR2 YYEEEE. Trimming pared 4 bases from V and 8 bases from J, leaving 18 bases between.